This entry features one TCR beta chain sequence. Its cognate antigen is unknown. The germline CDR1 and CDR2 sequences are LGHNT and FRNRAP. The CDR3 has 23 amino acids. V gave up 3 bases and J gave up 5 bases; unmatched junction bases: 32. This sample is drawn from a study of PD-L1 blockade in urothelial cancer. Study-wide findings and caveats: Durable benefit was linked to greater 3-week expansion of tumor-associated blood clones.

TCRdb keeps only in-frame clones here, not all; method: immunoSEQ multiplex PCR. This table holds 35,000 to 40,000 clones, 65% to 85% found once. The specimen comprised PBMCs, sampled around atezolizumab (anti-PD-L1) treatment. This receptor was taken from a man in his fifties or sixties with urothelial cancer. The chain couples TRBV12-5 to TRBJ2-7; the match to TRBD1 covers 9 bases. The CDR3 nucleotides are TGTGCTAGTGGTTTTACCTCGGGACAGGGAGCCGTACTATCAAAGGTAAGAGTGAACGAGCAGTACTTC. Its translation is CASGFTSGQGAVLSKVRVNEQYF.